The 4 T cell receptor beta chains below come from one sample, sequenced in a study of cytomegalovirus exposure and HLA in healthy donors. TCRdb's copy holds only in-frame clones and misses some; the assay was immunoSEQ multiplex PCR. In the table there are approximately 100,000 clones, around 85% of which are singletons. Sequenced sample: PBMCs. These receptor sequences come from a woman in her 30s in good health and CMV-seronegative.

CDR3 amino acids: CASGPRDRGTEAFF. DNA for the CDR3: TGTGCCAGCGGCCCCCGGGACAGGGGGACTGAAGCTTTCTTT. The chain uses TRBV27 and TRBJ1-1; 11 positions agree with TRBD1. After removal of 8 bases from V and 5 bases from J, the junction contained 7 bases not matched to a gene. In germline, CDR1 is MNHEY, CDR2 SMNVEV (reference sequence). The CDR3 consists of 14 residues.

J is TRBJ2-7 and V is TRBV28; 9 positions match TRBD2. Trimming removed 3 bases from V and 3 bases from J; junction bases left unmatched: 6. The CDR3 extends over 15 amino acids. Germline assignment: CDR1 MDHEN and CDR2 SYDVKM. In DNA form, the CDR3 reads TGTGCCAGCAGTTTGAAGGGACTAGCTTTCTACGAGCAGTACTTC. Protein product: CASSLKGLAFYEQYF. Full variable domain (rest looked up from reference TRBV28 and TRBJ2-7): DVKVTQSSRYLVKRTGEKVFLECVQDMDHENMFWYRQDPGLGLRLIYFSYDVKMKEKGDIPEGYSVSREKKERFSLILESASTNQTSMYLCASSLKGLAFYEQYFGPGTRLTVT.

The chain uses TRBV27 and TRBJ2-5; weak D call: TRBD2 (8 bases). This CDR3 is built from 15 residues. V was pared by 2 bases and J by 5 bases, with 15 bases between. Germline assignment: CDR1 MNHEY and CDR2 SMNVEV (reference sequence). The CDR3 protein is CASSLGGGGRETQYF. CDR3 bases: TGTGCCAGCAGTTTAGGAGGGGGCGGGAGGGAGACCCAGTACTTC.

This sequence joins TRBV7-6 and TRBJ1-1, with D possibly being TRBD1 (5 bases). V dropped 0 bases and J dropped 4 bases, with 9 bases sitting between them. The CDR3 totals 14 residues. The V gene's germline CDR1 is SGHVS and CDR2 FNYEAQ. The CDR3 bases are TGTGCCAGCAGCTTAGCGGTTCAGGGCACTGAAGCTTTCTTT. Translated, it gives CASSLAVQGTEAFF.